A selection of T cell receptor beta chains follows, all from one sample in a study of blood T cell repertoires in COVID-19. Method: immunoSEQ multiplex PCR; TCRdb's copy keeps in-frame clones and lacks some. The sample includes some 220,000 clones, 75% to 85% of them seen just once. The sample was peripheral blood. The receptors were sampled from a woman in her seventies with COVID-19, enrolled during active disease. Each CDR3 is given with its conserved first and last residue. A D gene is named only where the DNA matches it firmly. The size entry is marked missing in some rows and otherwise reads once, few, many or a size class.

abundance	v_gene	j_gene	d_gene	CDR3aa	CDR3nt
NA	TRBV4-3	TRBJ2-1	TRBD2	CASSQEGSSGGSISPNEQFF	TGCGCCAGCAGCCAAGAAGGTTCGAGCGGGGGGTCCATCTCTCCCAATGAGCAGTTCTTC
NA	TRBV7-2	TRBJ2-7	TRBD1	CASSLEGQGAYEQYF	TGTGCCAGCAGCTTAGAAGGACAGGGGGCGTACGAGCAGTACTTC
NA	TRBV2	TRBJ1-1	NA	CASNSRPNTEAFF	TGTGCCAGCAATTCGCGGCCGAACACTGAAGCTTTCTTT
NA	TRBV29-1	TRBJ1-2	TRBD1	CSVDPGGTGRGYTF	TGCAGCGTTGACCCCGGGGGGACAGGGAGAGGCTACACCTTC
few	TRBV30	TRBJ1-1	NA	CAWLIGRGTEAFF	TGTGCCTGGCTCATAGGGAGAGGCACTGAAGCTTTCTTT
NA	TRBV30	TRBJ1-5	TRBD1	CAWSPQGIEPQHF	TGTGCCTGGAGTCCACAGGGGATTGAGCCCCAGCATTTT
NA	TRBV4-3	TRBJ2-3	TRBD1	CASSQETRQGGQYF	TGCGCCAGCAGCCAAGAAACCCGACAGGGCGGGCAGTATTTT
NA	TRBV4-1	TRBJ1-2	NA	CASSPTTRTDLLRSYGYTF	TGCGCCAGCAGCCCTACGACGCGGACAGACCTCCTGCGGAGCTATGGCTACACCTTC
NA	TRBV19	TRBJ1-5	TRBD1	CASSPATGGSFNQPQHF	TGTGCCAGTAGCCCGGCGACAGGGGGCTCCTTCAATCAGCCCCAGCATTTT
NA	TRBV30	TRBJ1-2	NA	CACLTGPPGYTF	TGTGCCTGCCTGACAGGCCCTCCCGGCTACACCTTC
once	TRBV7-3	TRBJ1-1	NA	CASSSQQNTEAFF	TGTGCCAGCAGCTCCCAACAGAACACTGAAGCTTTCTTT
once	TRBV9	TRBJ2-3	NA	CASSVAAGSTDTQYF	TGTGCCAGCAGCGTAGCGGCGGGTAGCACAGATACGCAGTATTTT
few	TRBV9	TRBJ1-4	NA	CASSGASSEKLFF	TGTGCCAGCAGCGGAGCGTCCAGTGAAAAACTGTTTTTT
NA	TRBV15	TRBJ2-5	TRBD1	CATSRQGQGMITQYF	TGTGCCACCAGCAGGCAAGGACAGGGGATGATTACCCAGTACTTC
NA	TRBV6-6	TRBJ2-7	TRBD1	CASSYINRGSYEQYF	TGTGCCAGCAGTTACATAAACAGGGGTTCCTACGAGCAGTACTTC
NA	TRBV15	TRBJ2-1	NA	CATSRDSQGHNNEQFF	TGTGCCACCAGCAGAGATAGTCAGGGACACAACAATGAGCAGTTCTTC
NA	TRBV6-2/TRBV6-3	TRBJ2-1	TRBD2	CASSYTSGGNEQFF	TGTGCCAGCAGTTACACGAGCGGGGGGAATGAGCAGTTCTTC
NA	TRBV7-8	TRBJ2-1	TRBD2	CASSQLAGTYNEQFF	TGTGCCAGCAGCCAGCTAGCGGGAACTTACAATGAGCAGTTCTTC
NA	TRBV7-3	TRBJ2-2	NA	CASSTFPPSSTGELFF	TGTGCCAGCAGCACATTCCCCCCTTCTAGCACCGGGGAGCTGTTTTTT
NA	TRBV5-1	TRBJ1-4	TRBD1	CASSSQGDRVKLFF	TGCGCCAGCAGCTCACAGGGGGACCGAGTAAAACTGTTTTTT
NA	TRBV19	TRBJ2-5	TRBD1	CASSMEGQVQETQYF	TGTGCCAGTAGTATGGAGGGACAGGTTCAAGAGACCCAGTACTTC
NA	TRBV6-2/TRBV6-3	TRBJ2-1	TRBD2	CASSYSSGGIHEQFF	TGTGCCAGCAGTTACTCCTCGGGAGGGATCCATGAGCAGTTCTTC
NA	TRBV5-1	TRBJ1-1	NA	CASSFRGNTEAFF	TGCGCCAGCAGCTTCAGAGGGAACACTGAAGCTTTCTTT
NA	TRBV7-9	TRBJ2-7	NA	CASSLDRSGNEQYF	TGTGCCAGCAGCTTAGACAGGTCAGGGAACGAGCAGTACTTC
few	TRBV5-1	TRBJ1-1	TRBD1	CASSRTGGQVNTEAFF	TGCGCCAGCAGCAGGACAGGGGGGCAAGTGAACACTGAAGCTTTCTTT